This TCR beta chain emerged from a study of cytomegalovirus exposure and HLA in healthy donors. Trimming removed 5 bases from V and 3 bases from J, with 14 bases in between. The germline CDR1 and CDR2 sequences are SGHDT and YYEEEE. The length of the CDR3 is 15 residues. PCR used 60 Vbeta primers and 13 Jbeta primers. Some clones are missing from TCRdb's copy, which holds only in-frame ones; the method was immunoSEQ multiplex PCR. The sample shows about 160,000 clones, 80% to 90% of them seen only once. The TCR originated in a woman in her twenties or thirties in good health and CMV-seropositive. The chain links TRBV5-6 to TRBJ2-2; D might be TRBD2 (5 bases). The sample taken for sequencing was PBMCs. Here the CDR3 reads CASSLLKGDTGELFF. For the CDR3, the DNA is TGTGCCAGCAGTCTTTTAAAGGGAGACACCGGGGAGCTGTTTTTT.